The 14 T cell receptor beta chains presented below share a single source sample, sequenced in a study of brain T cells in children with intractable seizures. The table came from immunoSEQ multiplex PCR; TCRdb's copy has only in-frame clones and leaves some out. The table lists approximately 23,000 clones, 85% to 95% of them singletons. Specimen: peripheral blood, collected at surgery. These receptors came from a boy aged 5-17 years with focal cortical dysplasia and intractable seizures.

This chain joins TRBV6-5 and TRBJ1-1, with D possibly TRBD1 on 6 matching bases. The CDR3 runs 14 residues. Trimming stripped 2 bases from V and 0 bases from J, with 7 bases between. Germline CDR1 MNHEY, CDR2 SVGAGI. The CDR3 DNA sequence: TGTGCCAGCAGTTACGGGACAATGAACACTGAAGCTTTCTTT. Its protein is CASSYGTMNTEAFF.

The chain couples TRBV3-1 (or the pseudogene TRBV3-2) to TRBJ2-4; 8 positions agree with TRBD1. CDR1 and CDR2 from the germline V gene are LGHDT and YNNKEL (reference sequence). This CDR3 is 17 amino acids long. With V trimmed by 2 bases and J by 2 bases, 8 bases remained unmatched. The DNA for the CDR3 is TGTGCCAGCAGCCAACACGGACAGGGAATGTCCAAAAACATTCAGTACTTC. Its translation is CASSQHGQGMSKNIQYF.

The chain joins TRBV4-1 to TRBJ2-5, with 12 bases matching TRBD2. Trimming removed 4 bases from V and 4 bases from J; junction bases left unmatched: 10. Germline loops: CDR1 MGHRA, CDR2 YSYEKL. The CDR3 loop spans 17 amino acids. The CDR3 protein is CASSLRTSGAALETQYF. The CDR3 region has the DNA TGCGCCAGCAGCCTAAGGACTAGCGGGGCGGCCTTAGAGACCCAGTACTTC.

The rearrangement joins TRBV6-2 or TRBV6-3 to TRBJ2-5; tentatively, D is TRBD2 (6 bases). CDR1 is MNHEY and CDR2 is SVGEGT in the germline V gene. CDR3 size: 13 residues. V was clipped by 2 bases and J by 10 bases, with 14 bases between them. CDR3 nucleotide sequence: TGTGCCAGCAGTTACGGACTACCGTCAATCCAGTACTTC. This codes for CASSYGLPSIQYF.

The V call is TRBV15, the J call TRBJ1-2, with 8 positions matching TRBD1. This CDR3 has 15 residues. From germline, CDR1 is LNHNV and CDR2 YYDKDF (reference sequence). Unmatched junction bases numbered 9, after V lost 3 bases and J lost 6 bases. This CDR3 is CATSRSRGHGNGYTF. Here the CDR3 DNA reads TGTGCCACCAGCAGGTCCAGGGGGCACGGGAATGGCTACACCTTC.

The chain couples TRBV2 to TRBJ1-4; unclear D gene. V gave up 5 bases and J gave up 8 bases, with 12 bases separating them. The CDR3 runs 13 residues. Germline V gives CDR1 SNHLY, CDR2 FYNNEI. CDR3 coding DNA: TGTGCCAGCAGTCCAGTGCCGGGGGAAAAACTGTTTTTT. Translating it yields CASSPVPGEKLFF.

The rearrangement links TRBV7-3 to TRBJ2-2; 7 nucleotides match TRBD2. The CDR3 has 17 amino acids. In germline, CDR1 is SGHTA, CDR2 FQGTGA. V lost 0 bases, J lost 0 bases, and 4 bases stayed unmatched. The CDR3 sequence: CASSLTLGGANTGELFF. CDR3 sequence (DNA): TGTGCCAGCAGCTTAACGTTGGGAGGGGCGAACACCGGGGAGCTGTTTTTT.

The CDR3 loop is CASSSGVEVQSQPQHF. The CDR3 nucleotides are TGTGCCAGCAGTTCGGGGGTAGAGGTTCAGAGTCAGCCCCAGCATTTT. This sequence joins TRBV28 and TRBJ1-5; D is possibly TRBD1 (5 bases). V gave up 4 bases and J gave up 6 bases, with 19 bases separating them. CDR1 is MDHEN and CDR2 is SYDVKM in the germline V gene. The CDR3 length is 16 residues. Full variable domain (remainder filled in from reference TRBV28 and TRBJ1-5): DVKVTQSSRYLVKRTGEKVFLECVQDMDHENMFWYRQDPGLGLRLIYFSYDVKMKEKGDIPEGYSVSREKKERFSLILESASTNQTSMYLCASSSGVEVQSQPQHFGDGTRLSIL.

This chain links TRBV24-1 with TRBJ2-2; D possibly corresponds to TRBD1 (5 bases). Deletions cut 4 bases from V and 4 bases from J, with 15 bases between. The CDR3 has 16 residues. The V gene's germline CDR1 is KGHDR and CDR2 SFDVKD. The CDR3 spells CATSDIDSKRTGELFF. CDR3 bases: TGTGCCACCAGTGACATCGACAGTAAACGCACCGGGGAGCTGTTTTTT.

The V gene is TRBV14, the J gene TRBJ2-3, with 7 positions matching TRBD2. This CDR3 spans 15 amino acids. After removal of 2 bases from V and 2 bases from J, the junction contained 4 bases not matched to a gene. Germline CDR1 and CDR2: SGHDN and FVKESK. The DNA of the CDR3 is TGTGCCAGCAGCCAATGGCGGGGGAACACAGATACGCAGTATTTT. This encodes CASSQWRGNTDTQYF. Based on the CDR3 plus reference TRBV14 and TRBJ2-3, the full variable domain is EAGVTQFPSHSVIEKGQTVTLRCDPISGHDNLYWYRRVMGKEIKFLLHFVKESKQDESGMPNNRFLAERTGGTYSTLKVQPAELEDSGVYFCASSQWRGNTDTQYFGPGTRLTVL.

The CDR3 loop is CASSPRGVENTIYF. Written as DNA, the CDR3 is TGTGCCAGCAGTCCTAGGGGGGTGGAGAACACCATATATTTT. The chain carries TRBV27 and TRBJ1-3, with a tentative D call TRBD1 (6 bases). This CDR3 comprises 14 residues. Trimming stripped 5 bases from V and 7 bases from J, with 15 bases between. Germline loops: CDR1 MNHEY, CDR2 SMNVEV (reference sequence).

The gene calls are TRBV4-1 and TRBJ2-7; D possibly corresponds to TRBD1 (6 bases). The V end was cut by 4 bases, the J end by 4 bases, with 20 bases between. Germline V gene data show CDR1 as MGHRA and CDR2 as YSYEKL. The CDR3 is 16 amino acids. The CDR3 nucleotides are TGCGCCAGCAGCCCAGGGAAGGGGGTCACCAGTTACGAGCAGTACTTC. Translating it yields CASSPGKGVTSYEQYF.

V and J are TRBV3-1 (or the pseudogene TRBV3-2) and TRBJ2-3; D is undetermined. The V end was cut by 2 bases, the J end by 3 bases, with 0 bases between. Per the germline V gene, CDR1 is LGHDT and CDR2 is YNNKEL (reference sequence). This CDR3 spans 11 amino acids. The CDR3 nucleotides are TGTGCCAGCAGCCAAACAGATACGCAGTATTTT. This encodes CASSQTDTQYF.

The chain employs TRBV5-6 and TRBJ2-1; 7 bases fit TRBD2. Trimming took 0 bases from V and 5 from J; bases not matched to a gene: 5. Germline-derived CDR1 and CDR2 are SGHDT and YYEEEE. The CDR3 has 15 amino acids. The CDR3 protein is CASSLGEGSHNEQFF. The CDR3 DNA reads as TGTGCCAGCAGCTTGGGGGAGGGTTCCCACAATGAGCAGTTCTTC.